This TCR beta chain was sequenced in a study of blood T cell repertoires in COVID-19. Study-level background: Collection of acute and convalescent COVID-19 samples took place in the United States, Italy and Spain. The cDNA or gDNA used as material had been derived from T cells, B-cell-depleted T cells, or PBMCs.

Under the authors' procedure: The assay estimated nucleated cells by amplifying reference gene primers. Using immunoSEQ multiplex PCR, the repertoire was profiled, and TCRdb retains in-frame clones only, with some absent. V, J and clone size are those of that table, while D and trimming were read from the DNA. This table holds tens of thousands of clones, approximately 91% found once. Sequencing was done on a sample of peripheral blood. The sequence was collected from a human donor with active COVID-19. The donor label of this sample is uncertain.

DNA for the CDR3: TGTGCCAGCAGCCGGGACAGGCGCGAGCAGTACTTC. Translation: CASSRDRREQYF. The genes are TRBV11-2 and TRBJ2-7; 8 nucleotides align to TRBD1. Unmatched junction bases numbered 3, after V lost 5 bases and J lost 6 bases. Germline CDR1 is SGHAT and CDR2 is FQNNGV. The CDR3 loop spans 12 amino acids.